A single sample gave rise to the 21 T cell receptor beta chains below, sequenced in a study of long-term antiretroviral therapy in people with HIV (dated by TCRdb to between 2020 and 2023). The immunoSEQ hsTCRB v3.0 assay was used at survey level resolution for TRB variable region sequencing. TCRdb's version of the immuneACCESS table is confined to in-frame rearrangements and falls short of the full clone set. An unresolved V gene accounts for under half of the shortfall where checked; the remainder is of unknown origin. In this sample the table shows fewer than 30,000 clones, 65% to 85% of which occur a single time. The biggest ten clones account for around 8.3% of the sample. Sequencing used unsorted PBMCs, obtained 3 years after starting antiretroviral therapy. The receptors here all came from a man aged 35-49 years with HIV.

This chain connects TRBV18 to TRBJ2-3; 7 bases are a match to TRBD2. This CDR3 has 15 residues. CDR1 and CDR2 from the germline V gene are KGHSH and LQKENI. J was trimmed by 1 base and V by 1 base; bases with no gene match: 2. The CDR3 DNA follows: TGTGCCAGCTCACCACTGGCGGGAGGCACAGATACGCAGTATTTT. Amino acids: CASSPLAGGTDTQYF.

The chain combines TRBV10-3 with TRBJ2-1; D tentatively fits TRBD1 or TRBD2 (5 bases each). The CDR3 runs 13 residues. Trimming removed 3 bases at V and 9 bases at J, with 12 bases between. The germline V gene has CDR1 ENHRY and CDR2 SYGVKD. The CDR3 region is CAISEGTRVEQFF. CDR3 nucleotides: TGTGCCATCAGTGAAGGGACCCGCGTTGAGCAGTTCTTC.

Worth noting for this clone: Its ends do not fully match the called genes, so a read error is possible. The chain employs TRBV7-7 and TRBJ2-5, with 7 bases fitting TRBD1. The CDR3 covers 15 residues. Per the germline V gene, CDR1 is SSHAT and CDR2 is FNYEAQ (reference sequence). CDR3 sequence reads: CASSLTPGQRETQYF. As DNA, the CDR3 is TGTGCTAGCAGCTTAACTCCGGGACAGAGAGAGACCCAGTACTTC.

This clone occurred a few times. The CDR3 is CASTAGTGSYEQYF. DNA of the CDR3: TGTGCCAGCACCGCGGGGACAGGGAGTTACGAGCAGTACTTC. The chain uses TRBV6-1 and TRBJ2-7; 9 bases are shared with TRBD1. Germline trimming cut 7 bases from V and 4 bases from J; bases unmatched to any gene: 8. CDR1 is MNHNS and CDR2 is SASEGT in the germline V gene. CDR3 size: 14 residues.

The CDR3 nucleotides read TGTGCCAGCAGTGAGGGCCGAGTCGGCTCCTATAATTCACCCCTCCACTTT. Translating it yields CASSEGRVGSYNSPLHF. The chain uses TRBV2 and TRBJ1-6, with D unresolved. CDR3 length: 17 residues. CDR1 and CDR2 from the germline V gene are SNHLY and FYNNEI. The ends were cut back, 3 bases at V and 0 bases at J, with 12 bases in the middle.

The CDR3 DNA reads as TGCAGCGCTCGGGGTGGGCGGGAAAACACCGGGGAGCTGTTTTTT. Translated: CSARGGRENTGELFF. The rearrangement uses TRBV29-1 and TRBJ2-2, with D tentatively TRBD2 (6 bases). CDR3 length: 15 amino acids. Germline V gene sequence: CDR1 SQVTM, CDR2 ANQGSEA. V was clipped by 7 bases and J by 2 bases, with 17 bases between them.

The chain employs TRBV14 and TRBJ2-7, with 10 bases lining up with TRBD2. V was clipped by 1 base and J by 5 bases; unmatched bases: 2. The CDR3 consists of 14 residues. Germline CDR1 and CDR2: SGHDN and FVKESK. CDR3 DNA: TGTGCCAGCAGCCAAGCTAGCGGGGGTAACGAGCAGTACTTC. This encodes CASSQASGGNEQYF.

V is TRBV5-6 and J is TRBJ2-1; TRBD1 aligns across 7 bases. The V gene's germline CDR1 is SGHDT and CDR2 YYEEEE. Trimming cost V 2 bases and J 4 bases; bases outside gene matches: 6. This CDR3 has 15 amino acids. The CDR3 DNA reads as TGTGCCAGCAGCTTTAGGGGGCGAGCTTACAATGAGCAGTTCTTC. Translated, it gives CASSFRGRAYNEQFF.

The chain is built from TRBV5-1 and TRBJ2-3; 10 nucleotides agree with TRBD1. The CDR3 consists of 18 residues. The V segment lost 0 bases and the J segment 1 base; nucleotides outside the gene matches: 8. CDR1 and CDR2 (germline): SGHRS, YFSETQ. The CDR3 DNA follows: TGCGCCAGCAGCTTGGGGGACAGGGGACCCCTTGGCACAGATACGCAGTATTTT. It codes for CASSLGDRGPLGTDTQYF.

This sequence joins TRBV7-9 and TRBJ2-7, with D possibly matching TRBD1 (5 bases). Germline V gene lookup returns CDR1 SEHNR and CDR2 FQNEAQ (reference sequence). Trimming cost V 5 bases and J 3 bases, with 14 bases left between them. The length of the CDR3 is 14 residues. CDR3 sequence (DNA): TGTGCCAGCAGCAACGACCGACAGCTCTACGAGCAGTACTTC. It yields the protein CASSNDRQLYEQYF.

The chain joins TRBV7-2 to TRBJ2-7, with D perhaps matching TRBD1 or TRBD2 (5 bases each). V dropped 8 bases and J dropped 4 bases, with 18 bases sitting between them. Per the germline V gene, CDR1 is SGHTA and CDR2 is FQGNSA. CDR3 size: 14 residues. CDR3 sequence (DNA): TGTGCCAGCTCCGGGACCGGGGCCGGTTACGAGCAGTACTTC. Residues: CASSGTGAGYEQYF.

This clone was seen only a few times. The chain employs TRBV6-1 and TRBJ2-2, with unresolved D. The CDR3 has 13 residues. V dropped 3 bases and J dropped 5 bases, with 7 bases sitting between them. The germline CDR1 and CDR2 sequences are MNHNS and SASEGT. CDR3 loop: CASSDIRTGELFF. Written as DNA, the CDR3 is TGTGCCAGCAGTGACATAAGAACCGGGGAGCTGTTTTTT.

V and J are TRBV25-1 and TRBJ1-2; D not certain. CDR3 length: 14 residues. Per germline, CDR1 MGHDK and CDR2 SYGVNS. V was shortened by 5 bases and J by 0 bases, with 10 bases between the two germline ends. CDR3 DNA: TGTGCCAGCAGTTCAGACTTCCCTAACTATGGCTACACCTTC. Translating gives CASSSDFPNYGYTF.

The chain is built from TRBV5-1 and TRBJ2-5; no firm D call. The CDR3 totals 13 residues. The germline V and J ends were trimmed by 5 bases and 4 bases, with 12 bases remaining between them. Germline CDR1 and CDR2: SGHRS and YFSETQ. The CDR3 sequence is CASSNGFRETQYF. The CDR3 DNA is TGCGCCAGCAGTAACGGATTTCGAGAGACCCAGTACTTC.

The genes are TRBV28 and TRBJ1-1, with unresolved D. This CDR3 spans 16 amino acids. Trimming removed 6 bases at V and 1 base at J, with 18 bases between. Germline CDR1 and CDR2: MDHEN and SYDVKM. The CDR3 DNA is TGTGCCAGCAGCACCCCTTATACCTATTCGAACACTGAAGCTTTCTTT. Protein product: CASSTPYTYSNTEAFF.

The rearrangement links TRBV7-8 to TRBJ1-1, with D maybe TRBD1 (5 bases). The CDR3 spans 15 residues. Trimming left V 1 base short and J 7 bases short, with 16 bases between. Germline assignment: CDR1 SGHVS and CDR2 FQNEAQ. CDR3: CASSLDGGARSEAFF. DNA of the CDR3: TGTGCCAGCAGCTTAGATGGAGGGGCGAGGAGTGAAGCTTTCTTT.

The chain couples TRBV4-1 to TRBJ2-1; D possibly corresponds to TRBD2 (6 bases). The length of the CDR3 is 17 residues. Trimming shortened V by 0 bases and J by 8 bases, and 20 bases separated the two germline ends. Per the germline V gene, CDR1 is MGHRA and CDR2 is YSYEKL. CDR3 sequence (DNA): TGCGCCAGCAGCCAAGATCTTTCGGGAGTAGGGAACGATGAGCAGTTCTTC. Protein sequence: CASSQDLSGVGNDEQFF.

V is TRBV5-1 and J is TRBJ1-2; 9 bases map to TRBD1. The length of the CDR3 is 14 residues. CDR1 and CDR2 (germline): SGHRS, YFSETQ. Trimming took 4 bases from V and 4 from J; bases not matched to a gene: 5. In DNA, the CDR3 is TGCGCCAGCAGCGAAGGACAGGGGTCCTATGGCTACACCTTC. Translated, it gives CASSEGQGSYGYTF.

The J gene is TRBJ2-1, the V gene TRBV5-1; 8 bases fit TRBD1. The trim removed 4 bases at V and 10 bases at J, leaving 4 bases unmatched. This CDR3 is built from 12 residues. Germline CDR1 and CDR2: SGHRS and YFSETQ. The CDR3 spells CASSPGGSEQFF. The CDR3 DNA sequence: TGCGCCAGCAGCCCAGGGGGCAGCGAGCAGTTCTTC. Full variable domain (rest looked up from reference TRBV5-1 and TRBJ2-1): KAGVTQTPRYLIKTRGQQVTLSCSPISGHRSVSWYQQTPGQGLQFLFEYFSETQRNKGNFPGRFSGRQFSNSRSEMNVSTLELGDSALYLCASSPGGSEQFFGPGTRLTVL.

As DNA, the CDR3 is TGTGCCAGCAGCTTAGCGCCCGGAAACACCATATATTTT. As protein: CASSLAPGNTIYF. The chain recombines TRBV7-7 with TRBJ1-3; D is ambiguous. CDR3 length: 13 residues. Trimming cost V 0 bases and J 4 bases, with 4 bases left between them. Germline lookup yields CDR1 SSHAT and CDR2 FNYEAQ (reference sequence).

The chain carries TRBV5-1 and TRBJ2-1; D uncertain. Germline V CDR1 and CDR2: SGHRS, YFSETQ. This CDR3 has 16 residues. V was clipped by 0 bases and J by 7 bases, with 17 bases between them. DNA of the CDR3: TGCGCCAGCAGCTTGGGCTTGACTGGAAAAGGGAATGAGCAGTTCTTC. Encoded protein: CASSLGLTGKGNEQFF.